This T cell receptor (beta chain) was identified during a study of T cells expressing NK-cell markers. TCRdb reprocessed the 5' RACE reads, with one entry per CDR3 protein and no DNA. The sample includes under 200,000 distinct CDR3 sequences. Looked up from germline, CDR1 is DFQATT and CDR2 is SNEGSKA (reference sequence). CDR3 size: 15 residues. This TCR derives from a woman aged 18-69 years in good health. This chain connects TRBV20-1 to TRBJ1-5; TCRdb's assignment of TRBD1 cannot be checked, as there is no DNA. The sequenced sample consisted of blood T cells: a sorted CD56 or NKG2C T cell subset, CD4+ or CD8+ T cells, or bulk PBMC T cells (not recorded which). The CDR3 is CSARQQGYSNQPQHF.